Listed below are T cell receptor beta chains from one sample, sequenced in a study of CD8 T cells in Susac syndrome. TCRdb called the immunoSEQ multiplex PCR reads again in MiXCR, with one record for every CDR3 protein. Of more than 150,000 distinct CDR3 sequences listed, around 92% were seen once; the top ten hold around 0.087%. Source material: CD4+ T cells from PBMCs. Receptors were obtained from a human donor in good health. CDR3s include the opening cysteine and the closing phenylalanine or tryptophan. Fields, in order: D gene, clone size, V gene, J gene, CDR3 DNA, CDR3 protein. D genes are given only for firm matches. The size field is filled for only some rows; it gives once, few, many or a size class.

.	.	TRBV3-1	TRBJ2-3	TGTGCCAGCAGCCAACGAACAGATACGCAGTATTTT	CASSQRTDTQYF
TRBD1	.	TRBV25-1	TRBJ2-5	TGTGCCAGCAGTATCTCAGGGGGCAGGGAGACCCAGTACTTC	CASSISGGRETQYF
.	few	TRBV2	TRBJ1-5	TGTGCCAGCAGGGGCGACGGATCACCTAGCAATCAGCCCCAGCATTTT	CASRGDGSPSNQPQHF
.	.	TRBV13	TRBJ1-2	TGTGCCAGCAGCGAACAGATCTATGGCTACACCTTC	CASSEQIYGYTF
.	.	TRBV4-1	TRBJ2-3	TGCGCCAGCAGCCAGGACCGGGACCAGCTCTATTTT	CASSQDRDQLYF
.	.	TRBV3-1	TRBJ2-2	TGTGCCAGCAGCCAAGACTATAGGGTTACCGGGGAGCTGTTTTTT	CASSQDYRVTGELFF
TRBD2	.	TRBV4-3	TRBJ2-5	TGCGCCAGCAGCCGGAGAGGACTAGCGATAGAGACCCAGTACTTC	CASSRRGLAIETQYF
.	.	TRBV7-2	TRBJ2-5	TGTGCCAGCAGCGACCCAACTGAGACCCAGTACTTC	CASSDPTETQYF
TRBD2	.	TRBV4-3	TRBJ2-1	TGCGCCAGCAGCCATTCTGAGAGGAGGGCCCTAGCGGGCAATGAGCAGTTCTTC	CASSHSERRALAGNEQFF
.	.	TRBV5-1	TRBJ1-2	TGCGCCAGCAGCTTGGCCGTGACCGCGGGCGGCTACACCTTC	CASSLAVTAGGYTF
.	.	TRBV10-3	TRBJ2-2	TGTGCCATCAGTGAGGGCGGCGGAAACACCGGGGAGCTGTTTTTT	CAISEGGGNTGELFF
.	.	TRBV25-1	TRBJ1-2	TGTGCCAGCAGCGCTGCGGGGACACGGAACTATGGCTACACCTTC	CASSAAGTRNYGYTF
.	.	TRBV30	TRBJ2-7	TGTGCCTGGAAGGTCGGTAGACCAAGCTACGAGCAGTACTTC	CAWKVGRPSYEQYF
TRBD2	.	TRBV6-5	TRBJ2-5	TGTGCCAGCAGTTACTCACCGGGACTAGCGGGAGAGACCCAGTACTTC	CASSYSPGLAGETQYF
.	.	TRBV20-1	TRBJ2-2	TGCAGTGCTAGAGATCCAACGAACACCGGGGAGCTGTTTTTT	CSARDPTNTGELFF
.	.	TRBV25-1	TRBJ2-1	TGTGCCAGTCGGGGGACGGAACTTTACAATGAGCAGTTCTTC	CASRGTELYNEQFF
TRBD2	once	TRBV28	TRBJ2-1	TGTGCCAGCAGTACACAAGTTTCGTGGACTAGCGCATCCAATGAGCAGTTCTTC	CASSTQVSWTSASNEQFF
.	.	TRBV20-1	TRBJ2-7	TGCAGTGCTGGGAAACAGGGACTCTACGAGCAGTACTTC	CSAGKQGLYEQYF
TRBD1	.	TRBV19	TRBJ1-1	TGTGCCAGTACCCGGGGACAGCTCAACACTGAAGCTTTCTTT	CASTRGQLNTEAFF
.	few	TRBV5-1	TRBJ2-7	TGCGCCAGCAGCTTGGACGGAGTCGGGGTAAACGAGCAGTACTTC	CASSLDGVGVNEQYF
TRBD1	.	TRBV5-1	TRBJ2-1	TGCGCCAGCAGCTTGGGAAGGACAGGGGGCAATGAGCAGTTCTTC	CASSLGRTGGNEQFF
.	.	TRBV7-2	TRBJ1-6	TGTGCCAGCAGCGTTACCTATAATTCACCCCTCCACTTT	CASSVTYNSPLHF
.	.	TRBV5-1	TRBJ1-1	TGCGCCAGCAGCTGGGGGTTGGTGAACACTGAAGCTTTCTTT	CASSWGLVNTEAFF
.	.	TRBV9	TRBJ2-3	TGTGCCAGCAGCCCCCGGAGGGCCGCCACAGATACGCAGTATTTT	CASSPRRAATDTQYF
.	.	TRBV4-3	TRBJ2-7	TGCGCCAGCAGCCAAGATTTCGGGACGTACTACGAGCAGTACTTC	CASSQDFGTYYEQYF
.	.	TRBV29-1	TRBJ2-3	TGCAGCGTTTCCGACAGGGAGGGAGGAGATACGCAGTATTTT	CSVSDREGGDTQYF
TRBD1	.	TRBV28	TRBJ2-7	TGTGCCAGTACTAACTCCGGGACAGGTTCCTACGAGCAGTACTTC	CASTNSGTGSYEQYF
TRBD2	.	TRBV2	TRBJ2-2	TGTGCCAGCAGTGAAGGACTAGCGTCCGGGGAGCTGTTTTTT	CASSEGLASGELFF
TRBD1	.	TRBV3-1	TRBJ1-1	TGTGCCAGCAGCCGGAACAGGGGGCTTGACACTGAAGCTTTCTTT	CASSRNRGLDTEAFF
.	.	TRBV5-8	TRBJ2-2	TGTGCCAGCACGGGGCGGGGGCAAGGCACCGGGGAGCTGTTTTTT	CASTGRGQGTGELFF
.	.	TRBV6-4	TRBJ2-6	TGTGCCAGCAGTCCCGCAGGTGGGGCCAACGTCCTGACTTTC	CASSPAGGANVLTF
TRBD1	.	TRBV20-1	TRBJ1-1	TGCAGGGCACAGGGGAATGAAGCTTTCTTT	CRAQGNEAFF
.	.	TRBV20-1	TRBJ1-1	TGCAGTGCTAGTAAGCATGGGAGAAACACTGAAGCTTTCTTT	CSASKHGRNTEAFF
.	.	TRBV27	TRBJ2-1	TGTGCCAGCAGGCGGGTGAGCTCCTACAATGAGCAGTTCTTC	CASRRVSSYNEQFF
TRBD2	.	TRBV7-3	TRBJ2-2	TGTGCCAGCAGCCGAAGGGGCGGGAGGGCCGGAACCGGGGAGCTGTTTTTT	CASSRRGGRAGTGELFF
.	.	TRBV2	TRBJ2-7	TGTGCCAGCAAACGGTCAGAGGGACCCGAGCAGTACTTC	CASKRSEGPEQYF